Shown below are 23 T cell receptor beta chains from a single sample sequenced in a study of human T cells and chemical hapten exposure. Described time point: patch test 1, 2 weeks after DPC sensitization. Specified treatment: therapeutic diphenylcyclopropenone sensitization with weekly scalp DPC. TCRdb fed the RACE reads into MiXCR, producing one record per CDR3 protein. The table has over 75,000 distinct CDR3 sequences, around 7% seen once. The sample in question was whole blood, obtained in connection with sensitization to the hapten diphenylcyclopropenone (DPC). The origin of the receptors is a woman aged 25 to 45 with alopecia areata. Some clones in this sample may be carry-over from other donors' samples.

This clonotype was seen many times. The chain employs TRBV7-2 and TRBJ2-3; the D gene is possibly TRBD2 (6 bases). CDR1 and CDR2 (germline): SGHTA, FQGNSA. The CDR3 has 13 residues. With 5 bases removed from V and 5 bases from J, the gap between germline ends came to 11 bases. The CDR3, as DNA: TGTGCCAGCAGCCCCGCGCGGGAAGATACGCAGTATTTT. Protein: CASSPAREDTQYF.

Many counts were recorded for this clonotype. This chain connects TRBV9 to TRBJ2-2; TRBD1 agrees at 8 bases. The CDR3 runs 15 residues. After removal of 3 bases from V and 7 bases from J, the junction contained 8 bases not matched to a gene. Germline V gene lookup returns CDR1 SGDLS and CDR2 YYNGEE. The CDR3, as DNA: TGTGCCAGCAGCGCCGGACAGGGAGTGAACGGGGAGCTGTTTTTT. As protein: CASSAGQGVNGELFF.

This clonotype was picked up many times. J is TRBJ1-5 and V is TRBV30, with D possibly TRBD1 on 5 matching bases. Per the germline V gene, CDR1 is GTSNPN and CDR2 is SVGIG (reference sequence). Trimming shortened V by 4 bases and J by 7 bases, and 17 bases separated the two germline ends. The CDR3 covers 14 residues. CDR3 sequence reads: CAWTRVGATQPQHF. The CDR3 bases are TGTGCCTGGACCAGGGTCGGAGCTACGCAGCCCCAGCATTTT.

This clonotype was picked up many times. This chain connects TRBV7-2 to TRBJ2-3; no definite D call. The ends were cut back, 5 bases at V and 6 bases at J, with 12 bases in the middle. Looked up from germline, CDR1 is SGHTA and CDR2 is FQGNSA. The CDR3 sequence is 13 residues long. As DNA, the CDR3 is TGTGCCAGCAGCCGTGATGTAGGGGATACGCAGTATTTT. Its translation is CASSRDVGDTQYF.

This clonotype appeared many times. This chain uses TRBV9 with TRBJ2-3; 9 nucleotides align to TRBD1. The CDR3 has 15 residues. The germline gives CDR1 SGDLS, CDR2 YYNGEE. V was clipped by 3 bases and J by 5 bases; unmatched bases: 7. The CDR3 bases are TGTGCCAGCAGCGAACAGGGGGCGCCGGTAGATACGCAGTATTTT. It codes for CASSEQGAPVDTQYF.

The J gene is TRBJ1-5, the V gene TRBV6-6; D is unresolved. Germline V gene sequence: CDR1 MNHNY, CDR2 SVGAGI (reference sequence). V lost 3 bases, J lost 3 bases, and 12 bases lay in between. The CDR3 length is 15 residues. CDR3 DNA sequence: TGTGCCAGCAGTTATTTGGGGAGGGACAATCAGCCCCAGCATTTT. It encodes CASSYLGRDNQPQHF.

The V gene is TRBV30, the J gene TRBJ2-1, with D perhaps TRBD1 (6 bases). Trimming took 2 bases from V and 7 from J, leaving 9 bases between them. CDR1 and CDR2 (germline): GTSNPN, SVGIG (reference sequence). This CDR3 spans 12 amino acids. The CDR3 region is CAWSSQGNEQFF. In DNA, the CDR3 is TGTGCCTGGAGTTCTCAGGGGAATGAGCAGTTCTTC. Looking up the rest from reference TRBV30 and TRBJ2-1 gives the full variable domain: SQTIHQWPATLVQPVGSPLSLECTVEGTSNPNLYWYRQAAGRGLQLLFYSVGIGQISSEVPQNLSASRPQDRQFILSSKKLLLSDSGFYLCAWSSQGNEQFFGPGTRLTVL.

This clonotype was counted ten times or more. DNA of the CDR3: TGTGCCACCAGTGATACCAAAGGAACCCCAGAGGACTCCTACAATGAGCAGTTCTTC. Translating gives CATSDTKGTPEDSYNEQFF. The J gene is TRBJ2-1, the V gene TRBV24-1, with unresolved D. Germline CDR1 KGHDR, CDR2 SFDVKD. V gave up 3 bases and J gave up 0 bases, with 20 bases separating them. The CDR3 is 19 residues long.

The rearrangement uses TRBV13 and TRBJ2-3; 15 bases align to TRBD2. The length of the CDR3 is 17 residues. The V gene's germline CDR1 is PRHDT and CDR2 FYEKMQ (reference sequence). J was trimmed by 0 bases and V by 5 bases; bases with no gene match: 3. CDR3 sequence (DNA): TGTGCCAGCAGCCGCGGGACTAGCGGGGGGAGCACAGATACGCAGTATTTT. This gives the protein CASSRGTSGGSTDTQYF.

As to this clonotype: A much bigger clone sits one base away, suggesting this may be a read error. CDR3 DNA: TGTGCCAGCAGGCAGGGAGAGGATCAGCCCCGGCATTTT. It is translated as CASRQGEDQPRHF. The chain employs TRBV6-5 and TRBJ1-5; a weak D match, TRBD1 (5 bases). CDR1 and CDR2 from the germline V gene are MNHEY and SVGAGI. This CDR3 spans 13 amino acids.

The chain recombines TRBV6-1 with TRBJ1-4; no clear D gene. Germline V gene sequence: CDR1 MNHNS, CDR2 SASEGT. The CDR3 runs to 14 residues. Trimming took off 6 bases at V and 7 bases at J, with 15 bases between the two ends. The CDR3 protein is CASRYPGRGEKLFF. CDR3 DNA: TGTGCCAGCAGATACCCCGGACGGGGTGAAAAACTGTTTTTT.

This clonotype came up many times. The rearrangement links TRBV7-9 to TRBJ2-4, with 10 bases lining up with TRBD2. The germline V gene has CDR1 SEHNR and CDR2 FQNEAQ (reference sequence). This CDR3 has 18 amino acids. With V trimmed by 2 bases and J by 0 bases, 7 bases remained unmatched. The CDR3 loop reads CASSLSSGGPLAKNIQYF. In nucleotides, the CDR3 is TGTGCCAGCAGCTTATCTAGCGGGGGCCCGTTAGCCAAAAACATTCAGTACTTC.

This clonotype was recorded many times. The V call is TRBV19, the J call TRBJ2-7; perhaps TRBD2 as D (6 bases). V lost 4 bases to trimming and J lost 3 bases, with 16 bases between them. CDR3 length: 15 residues. In germline, CDR1 is LNHDA, CDR2 SQIVND (reference sequence). CDR3 nucleotide sequence: TGTGCCAGTAGTAACTCGGCCGCGGGAAACTACGAGCAGTACTTC. As protein: CASSNSAAGNYEQYF.

This clonotype was counted only a few times. The gene calls are TRBV27 and TRBJ2-1; the match to TRBD2 covers 10 bases. The CDR3 loop spans 18 amino acids. J gave up 4 bases and V 5 bases, and 14 bases lay outside the gene matches. Germline CDR1 reads MNHEY; CDR2 reads SMNVEV (reference sequence). DNA for the CDR3: TGTGCCAGCAGTCCCTACCCTCTCGTAGCGGGGGGTTACAATGAGCAGTTCTTC. It encodes CASSPYPLVAGGYNEQFF.

This clonotype has ten or more counts. The gene calls are TRBV7-9 and TRBJ1-1, with a possible D match to TRBD1 (6 bases). The CDR3 has 16 residues. The V and J ends lost 5 bases and 7 bases respectively, with 23 bases between them. CDR1 is SEHNR and CDR2 is FQNEAQ in the germline V gene (reference sequence). The CDR3 nucleotides read TGTGCCAGCAGCGGCGGGGGGGGGAGGACCAGGGGTGAAGCTTTCTTT. It encodes CASSGGGGRTRGEAFF.

This chain connects TRBV3-1 to TRBJ2-5; 8 bases line up with TRBD2. Germline-derived CDR1 and CDR2 are LGHDT and YNNKEL (reference sequence). The CDR3 spans 15 residues. Trimming removed 3 bases from V and 3 bases from J; junction bases left unmatched: 6. CDR3 loop: CASSQGTRLEETQYF. The CDR3 nucleotides are TGTGCCAGCAGCCAGGGGACTAGACTGGAAGAGACCCAGTACTTC.

This clonotype showed up many times. The rearrangement joins TRBV12-3 or TRBV12-4 to TRBJ1-1; D is unresolved. V was clipped by 3 bases and J by 1 base, with 18 bases between them. The CDR3 is 17 residues long. The CDR3 nucleotides are TGTGCCAGCAGTTTTGGCGATTACGTCAGAGGGAACACTGAAGCTTTCTTT. Translating gives CASSFGDYVRGNTEAFF.

This clonotype has just a few counts. This sequence joins TRBV14 and TRBJ1-4, with a possible D match to TRBD1 (5 bases). Trimming took off 7 bases at V and 5 bases at J, with 8 bases between the two ends. The germline V gene has CDR1 SGHDN and CDR2 FVKESK. The CDR3 covers 12 residues. CDR3 region: CASKRGNEKLFF. CDR3 in DNA: TGTGCCAGCAAGCGGGGGAATGAAAAACTGTTTTTT.

To note about this clonotype: The junction does not match germline at one end; this may be a read error. The rearrangement uses TRBV5-1 and TRBJ2-1; 7 bases are a match to TRBD2. Germline V gene sequence: CDR1 SGHRS, CDR2 YFSETQ. CDR3 size: 16 residues. CDR3 nucleotides: TGCGCCAGCAGATTGGCCTCTGGCGGGGGTTACAATGAGCAGTTCTTC. It is translated as CASRLASGGGYNEQFF.

This clonotype appeared a few times. The V call is TRBV14, the J call TRBJ2-7, with D perhaps matching TRBD2 (6 bases). CDR3 size: 15 residues. Germline loops: CDR1 SGHDN, CDR2 FVKESK. V gave up 4 bases and J gave up 2 bases, with 15 bases separating them. The DNA of the CDR3 is TGTGCCAGCAGCCCCTATTCGCGGGGTACCTACGAGCAGTACTTC. Translation: CASSPYSRGTYEQYF.

There are many counts of this clonotype. The chain is built from TRBV20-1 and TRBJ1-6, with TRBD1 as a possible D gene (5 bases). CDR1 and CDR2 (germline): DFQATT, SNEGSKA (reference sequence). This CDR3 region has 17 residues. The germline V and J ends were trimmed by 0 bases and 0 bases, with 12 bases remaining between them. This chain's CDR3 is CSARDLQESSYNSPLHF. The CDR3 DNA sequence: TGCAGTGCTAGAGACCTACAGGAAAGCTCCTATAATTCACCCCTCCACTTT.

CDR3 residues: CASSPGQDHSGANVLTF. DNA of the CDR3: TGTGCCAGCAGTCCGGGACAGGACCACTCTGGGGCCAACGTCCTGACTTTC. The chain joins TRBV28 to TRBJ2-6; 8 bases align to TRBD1. This CDR3 has 17 amino acids. Trimming removed 5 bases from V and 0 bases from J; junction bases left unmatched: 6. Germline-derived CDR1 and CDR2 are MDHEN and SYDVKM.

This clonotype was counted at least ten times. The chain uses TRBV6-6 and TRBJ2-7; D may be TRBD1 (6 bases). This CDR3 contains 16 residues. Trimming cost V 3 bases and J 3 bases, with 18 bases left between them. Germline assignment: CDR1 MNHNY and CDR2 SVGAGI (reference sequence). CDR3: CASSYYVQGRSYEQYF. The CDR3 DNA sequence: TGTGCCAGCAGTTATTATGTCCAGGGGCGCAGCTACGAGCAGTACTTC.